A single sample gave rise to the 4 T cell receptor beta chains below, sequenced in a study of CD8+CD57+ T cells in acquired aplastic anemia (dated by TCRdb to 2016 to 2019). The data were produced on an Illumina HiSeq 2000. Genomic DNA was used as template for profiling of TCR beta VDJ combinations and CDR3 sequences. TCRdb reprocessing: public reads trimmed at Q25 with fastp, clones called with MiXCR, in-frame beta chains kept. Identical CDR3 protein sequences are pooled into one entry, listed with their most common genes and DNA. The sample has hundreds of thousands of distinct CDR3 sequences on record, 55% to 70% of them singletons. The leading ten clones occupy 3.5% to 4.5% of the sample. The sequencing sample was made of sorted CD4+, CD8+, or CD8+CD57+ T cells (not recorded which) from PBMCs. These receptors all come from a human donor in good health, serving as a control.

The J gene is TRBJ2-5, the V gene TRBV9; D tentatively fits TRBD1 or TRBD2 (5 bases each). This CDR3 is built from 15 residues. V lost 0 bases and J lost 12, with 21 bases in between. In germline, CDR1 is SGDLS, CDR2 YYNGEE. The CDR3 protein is CASSVATGRDAGKYF. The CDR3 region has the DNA TGTGCCAGCAGCGTAGCAACGGGACGGGACGCGGGCAAGTACTTC.

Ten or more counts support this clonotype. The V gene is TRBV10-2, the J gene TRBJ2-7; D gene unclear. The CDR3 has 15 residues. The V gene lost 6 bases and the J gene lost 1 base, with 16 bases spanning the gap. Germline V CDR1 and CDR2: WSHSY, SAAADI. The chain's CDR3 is CASRLETRVSYEQYF. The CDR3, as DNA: TGCGCCAGCAGACTGGAGACCCGAGTATCCTACGAGCAGTACTTC.

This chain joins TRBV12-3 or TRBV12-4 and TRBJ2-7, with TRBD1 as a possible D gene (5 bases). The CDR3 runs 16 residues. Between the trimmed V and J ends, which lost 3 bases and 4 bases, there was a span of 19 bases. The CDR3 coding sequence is TGTGCCAGCAGTTTCGTCACGGTGGGGCAAAATTACGAGCAGTACTTC. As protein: CASSFVTVGQNYEQYF.

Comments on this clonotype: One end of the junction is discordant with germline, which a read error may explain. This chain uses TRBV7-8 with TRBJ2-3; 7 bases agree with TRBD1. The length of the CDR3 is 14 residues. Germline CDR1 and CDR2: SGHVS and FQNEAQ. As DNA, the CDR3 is TGTGCCAGCAGCTTAGAGGGCAGGGGGTTCTACGAGCAGTTT. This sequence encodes CASSLEGRGFYEQF.